Below, 27 T cell receptor beta chains from the same sample are listed, as sequenced in a study of OX40 agonist ivuxolimab in advanced cancers. Sequenced by immunoSEQ multiplex PCR; TCRdb stores in-frame clones only, minus some. This table has over 55,000 clones, over 75% appearing once. The sample consisted of CD4+ or CD8+ T cells sorted from blood, taken in a trial of the OX40 agonist ivuxolimab. The source is an adult with an advanced solid tumor such as melanoma, head and neck, liver or kidney cancer.

This chain joins TRBV6-5 and TRBJ1-5; perhaps TRBD1 as D (5 bases). V lost 6 bases and J 3 bases, leaving 15 bases between the germline ends. Germline V CDR1 and CDR2: MNHEY, SVGAGI. The CDR3 contains 15 residues. The chain's CDR3 is CASRPLGDINQPQHF. CDR3 nucleotide sequence: TGTGCCAGCAGGCCCTTGGGGGATATCAATCAGCCCCAGCATTTT.

V is TRBV2 and J is TRBJ1-5; TRBD1 might be the D (5 bases). CDR3 size: 16 residues. Germline CDR1 is SNHLY and CDR2 is FYNNEI. Trimming pared 6 bases from V and 0 bases from J, leaving 15 bases between. This chain's CDR3 is CASRGVLGDSNQPQHF. CDR3 nucleotides: TGTGCCAGCAGGGGGGTATTGGGGGATAGCAATCAGCCCCAGCATTTT.

The chain links TRBV7-3 to TRBJ2-2; possibly TRBD2 for D (5 bases). The CDR3 has 13 residues. V was cut by 4 bases and J by 5 bases, with 8 bases left in between. The germline CDR1 and CDR2 sequences are SGHTA and FQGTGA. CDR3 in amino acids: CASSYRETGELFF. The CDR3 region has the DNA TGTGCCAGCAGCTATAGGGAGACCGGGGAGCTGTTTTTT.

The rearrangement links TRBV4-1 to TRBJ2-7; perhaps TRBD1 as D (5 bases). Trimming took 6 bases from V and 0 from J, leaving 12 bases between them. The CDR3 runs 14 residues. Per the germline V gene, CDR1 is MGHRA and CDR2 is YSYEKL. The CDR3: CASRTDLYSYEQYF. CDR3 DNA sequence: TGCGCCAGCAGGACAGACCTTTACTCCTACGAGCAGTACTTC.

The CDR3 protein is CASSLSGGVIPPQHF. CDR3 nucleotides: TGTGCCAGCAGTTTAAGCGGGGGTGTTATTCCGCCCCAGCATTTT. The V gene is TRBV27, the J gene TRBJ1-5; possible D gene TRBD1, 5 bases. V lost 2 bases to trimming and J lost 9 bases, with 17 bases between them. The CDR3 loop spans 15 amino acids. Germline CDR1 reads MNHEY; CDR2 reads SMNVEV (reference sequence).

The rearrangement joins TRBV4-1 to TRBJ2-5; D is uncertain. CDR3 length: 14 amino acids. The V gene's germline CDR1 is MGHRA and CDR2 YSYEKL. Trimming took off 1 base at V and 5 bases at J, with 11 bases between the two ends. The DNA for the CDR3 is TGCGCCAGCAGCCAAGGGGCCCTTCCGGAGACCCAGTACTTC. The encoded protein is CASSQGALPETQYF.

The chain carries TRBV19 and TRBJ1-1; D is ambiguous. Looked up from germline, CDR1 is LNHDA and CDR2 is SQIVND (reference sequence). The CDR3 sequence is 13 residues long. V gave up 3 bases and J gave up 5 bases, with 10 bases separating them. CDR3 sequence reads: CASSILAGTEAFF. DNA of the CDR3: TGTGCCAGTAGTATTCTGGCGGGGACTGAAGCTTTCTTT.

The CDR3 DNA sequence: TGTGCCAGCAGTGACGGGACTCTTTACAATGAGCAGTTCTTC. This encodes CASSDGTLYNEQFF. J is TRBJ2-1 and V is TRBV7-3, with D perhaps matching TRBD2 (6 bases). Trimming took off 6 bases at V and 4 bases at J, with 13 bases between the two ends. Germline V gene lookup returns CDR1 SGHTA and CDR2 FQGTGA. CDR3 length: 14 amino acids.

The chain has TRBV27 and TRBJ2-3; 9 bases map to TRBD2. This CDR3 is 13 amino acids long. CDR1 and CDR2 from the germline V gene are MNHEY and SMNVEV (reference sequence). Losses at the gene ends were 7 bases for V and 8 bases for J; bases not matched to a gene: 7. In DNA form, the CDR3 reads TGTGCCAGCAATCCGGGACTAGCAGCTACGCAGTATTTT. Protein: CASNPGLAATQYF.

This clone was counted only a few times. This chain uses TRBV11-1 with TRBJ2-7; D is unresolved. The CDR3 consists of 12 residues. Germline values: CDR1 SGHAT, CDR2 FQDESV (reference sequence). Between the trimmed V and J ends, which lost 4 bases and 0 bases, there was a span of 4 bases. The chain's CDR3 is CASSSDSYEQYF. CDR3 DNA: TGTGCCAGCAGCTCGGACTCCTACGAGCAGTACTTC. Together with reference TRBV11-1 and TRBJ2-7, the CDR3 gives the full variable domain: EAEVAQSPRYKITEKSQAVAFWCDPISGHATLYWYRQILGQGPELLVQFQDESVVDDSQLPKDRFSAERLKGVDSTLKIQPAELGDSAMYLCASSSDSYEQYFGPGTRLTVT.

Here the CDR3 reads CASKDTSNYGYTF. In DNA, the CDR3 is TGTGCCAGTAAGGACACTTCTAACTATGGCTACACCTTC. The V and J genes are TRBV19 and TRBJ1-2; D possibly corresponds to TRBD1 (5 bases). Germline CDR1 and CDR2: LNHDA and SQIVND (reference sequence). The germline V and J ends were trimmed by 7 bases and 0 bases, with 9 bases remaining between them. The CDR3 covers 13 residues.

Note on this clone: Within the sample, other DNA sequences also encode this same CDR3. This sequence joins TRBV27 and TRBJ2-5, with TRBD2 as a possible D gene (6 bases). The CDR3 is 13 amino acids. With 3 bases removed from V and 4 bases from J, the gap between germline ends came to 9 bases. Germline V gene sequence: CDR1 MNHEY, CDR2 SMNVEV (reference sequence). This chain's CDR3 is CASSFLGGETQYF. The CDR3 region has the DNA TGTGCCAGCAGTTTCCTGGGGGGAGAGACCCAGTACTTC.

The rearrangement uses TRBV19 and TRBJ1-6, with D unresolved. V lost 3 bases and J 10 bases, leaving 10 bases between the germline ends. This CDR3 has 13 residues. The germline V gene encodes CDR1 LNHDA and CDR2 SQIVND (reference sequence). CDR3 DNA sequence: TGTGCCAGTAGTATGTGGGTGAACTCACCCCTCCACTTT. As protein: CASSMWVNSPLHF.

This chain connects TRBV21-1 to TRBJ2-7; no DNA check was done on the table's D call, TRBD1. TRBV21-1 is a recognized pseudogene. The CDR3 is 16 amino acids. CDR3 loop: CASSKWGQVLSYEQYV. The CDR3 DNA sequence: TGTGCCAGCAGCAAGTGGGGACAGGTTCTATCCTACGAGCAGTACGTC.

V usage is TRBV6-6 and J usage is TRBJ1-2; 7 bases are shared with TRBD1. Trimming removed 10 bases from V and 0 bases from J; junction bases left unmatched: 5. The germline V gene encodes CDR1 MNHNY and CDR2 SVGAGI (reference sequence). CDR3 size: 13 residues. CDR3 sequence reads: CATHRGPNYGYTF. In DNA form, the CDR3 reads TGTGCCACCCACAGGGGACCTAACTATGGCTACACCTTC.

The genes are TRBV15 and TRBJ1-1; the D is unclear. Trimming shortened V by 7 bases and J by 2 bases, and 23 bases separated the two germline ends. Looked up from germline, CDR1 is LNHNV and CDR2 is YYDKDF (reference sequence). This CDR3 is 17 amino acids long. The CDR3 bases are TGTGCCACCACCTGCACTGGAGGCAAATGTGACAACACTGAAGCTTTCTTT. This sequence encodes CATTCTGGKCDNTEAFF.

This clone was seen a single time. The CDR3 nucleotides are TGTGCCAGCAAGTCGTGGGGGGGTGATCGGACTGAAGCTTTCTTT. Translation gives CASKSWGGDRTEAFF. The chain uses TRBV28 and TRBJ1-1; TRBD1 is a possible D gene (5 bases). Per the germline V gene, CDR1 is MDHEN and CDR2 is SYDVKM. The CDR3 has 15 residues. The V end lost 7 bases, the J end lost 5 bases, and 20 bases lay between the germline ends.

A single count supports this clone. The chain has TRBV2 and TRBJ2-5; weak D call: TRBD2 (5 bases). V was trimmed by 7 bases and J by 1 base, leaving 7 bases between them. The CDR3 spans 12 residues. Germline V gene sequence: CDR1 SNHLY, CDR2 FYNNEI. Written as DNA, the CDR3 is TGTGCCAGCACGGACTCCCAAGAGACCCAGTACTTC. It encodes CASTDSQETQYF.

The chain uses TRBV27 and TRBJ2-7, with 8 bases identical to TRBD1. The CDR3 contains 13 residues. Germline loops: CDR1 MNHEY, CDR2 SMNVEV (reference sequence). Unmatched junction bases numbered 6, after V lost 6 bases and J lost 5 bases. CDR3 in DNA: TGTGCCAGCAGGCCCGGGACAGGCGACGAGCAGTACTTC. It specifies CASRPGTGDEQYF.

The chain is built from TRBV7-6 and TRBJ2-2, with 10 bases that match TRBD2. The CDR3 consists of 15 residues. V shed 5 bases, J shed 7 bases, and the junction held 7 bases outside the gene matches. Germline V lookup: CDR1 SGHVS, CDR2 FNYEAQ. CDR3 protein: CASSPSGGAFGELFF. The CDR3 DNA sequence: TGTGCCAGCAGCCCAAGCGGGGGGGCCTTCGGGGAGCTGTTTTTT.

This rearrangement joins TRBV5-4 to TRBJ1-2; D not certain. The CDR3 length is 15 residues. V was cut by 3 bases and J by 3 bases, with 15 bases left in between. Germline V gene lookup returns CDR1 SGHNT and CDR2 YYREEE (reference sequence). CDR3 region: CASSSRQAYDYGYTF. The CDR3 DNA follows: TGTGCCAGCAGCTCGAGGCAGGCTTACGACTATGGCTACACCTTC.

CDR3 DNA sequence: TGTGCCAGCAGCGTAGGGGAAGAGACCCAGTACTTC. Encoded protein: CASSVGEETQYF. The chain carries TRBV9 and TRBJ2-5, with unresolved D. Germline V gene data show CDR1 as SGDLS and CDR2 as YYNGEE. The CDR3 sequence is 12 residues long. Between the trimmed V and J ends, which lost 0 bases and 3 bases, there was a span of 3 bases.

The chain couples TRBV5-5 to TRBJ2-1; a possible D gene is TRBD2 (6 bases). CDR1 is SGHKS, CDR2 YYEKEE, per germline (reference sequence). The CDR3 is 15 amino acids. Trimming left V 2 bases short and J 5 bases short, with 14 bases between. DNA of the CDR3: TGTGCCAGCAGCTTAGTTCGGGACTTAGACAATGAGCAGTTCTTC. Amino acid sequence: CASSLVRDLDNEQFF. Drawing the rest from reference TRBV5-5 and TRBJ2-1, the complete variable domain is DAGVTQSPTHLIKTRGQQVTLRCSPISGHKSVSWYQQVLGQGPQFIFQYYEKEERGRGNFPDRFSARQFPNYSSELNVNALLLGDSALYLCASSLVRDLDNEQFFGPGTRLTVL.

The chain recombines TRBV15 with TRBJ1-2; weak D call: TRBD1 (5 bases). The V and J ends lost 5 bases and 4 bases respectively, with 17 bases between them. This CDR3 contains 15 residues. Germline CDR1 is LNHNV and CDR2 is YYDKDF (reference sequence). The CDR3 protein is CATSGEGGVIYGYTF. CDR3 DNA sequence: TGTGCCACCAGCGGGGAAGGAGGGGTGATCTATGGCTACACCTTC.

V and J are TRBV11-1 and TRBJ1-1; D remains ambiguous. The germline CDR1 and CDR2 sequences are SGHAT and FQDESV (reference sequence). The V end was cut by 1 base, the J end by 1 base, with 4 bases between. The CDR3 sequence is 13 residues long. CDR3 DNA sequence: TGTGCCAGCAGCTTAGTAAGGAACACTGAAGCTTTCTTT. Translated, it gives CASSLVRNTEAFF.

The V call is TRBV12-1, the J call TRBJ1-1. TRBV12-1 is assigned pseudogene status. CDR3 size: 15 residues. The CDR3 region is CASSAPWRANTEAFF. The CDR3 region has the DNA TGTGCCAGCAGCGCCCCGTGGAGGGCGAACACTGAAGCTTTCTTT.

The chain links TRBV4-1 to TRBJ2-5; TRBD1 might be the D (6 bases). The CDR3 length is 14 residues. Per germline, CDR1 MGHRA and CDR2 YSYEKL. The V end lost 1 base, the J end lost 5 bases, and 11 bases lay between the germline ends. The CDR3 sequence: CASSQGNRGETQYF. The CDR3 DNA follows: TGCGCCAGCAGCCAAGGGAATAGGGGGGAGACCCAGTACTTC.